This TCR beta chain was sequenced for a study of blood T cell repertoires in COVID-19. Study overall: Material from acute and convalescent COVID-19 was sourced from the United States, Italy and Spain. T cells, B-cell-depleted T cells, or PBMCs provided the cDNA or gDNA that served as material.

Germline CDR1 reads SGDLS; CDR2 reads YYNGEE. The trim removed 7 bases at V and 2 bases at J, leaving 0 bases unmatched. This CDR3 is 12 amino acids long. Per the original methods: Cell counts per sample came from amplifying reference gene primers. Here immunoSEQ multiplex PCR was the method, and the copy in TCRdb shows in-frame clones only, minus some. V and J calls and clone size come straight from that table; D and trimming were deduced from the DNA. The sample yields 73,000 or so clones, about four fifths seen once. The chain couples TRBV9 to TRBJ2-5; 9 bases map to TRBD1. Sequenced material: peripheral blood. The TCR comes from a woman in her sixties with acute or convalescent COVID-19. CDR3 nucleotide sequence: TGTGCCAGCGGGACAGGGCAAGAGACCCAGTACTTC. This gives the protein CASGTGQETQYF.